These 13 T cell receptor beta chains share one sample of origin, sequenced in a study of T cell repertoires in ileal Crohn's disease. TCRdb's copy holds only in-frame clones and misses some; the assay was immunoSEQ multiplex PCR. The sample includes 890 or so clones, 70% to 90% of them seen just once. Sequencing input: ileal tissue. The source of these receptors is an adult with Crohn's disease.

The chain carries TRBV21-1 and TRBJ2-7; the table's D call TRBD1 went unverified against the DNA. TRBV21-1 is a pseudogene. The CDR3 runs to 15 residues. The chain's CDR3 is CASFPRTGRSYEQYF. For the CDR3, the DNA is TGTGCCAGCTTTCCACGGACAGGGCGTAGCTACGAGCAGTACTTC.

The chain has TRBV19 and TRBJ1-2; 8 positions match TRBD1. The CDR3 is made up of 13 amino acids. Trimming cost V 3 bases and J 6 bases; bases outside gene matches: 3. Looked up from germline, CDR1 is LNHDA and CDR2 is SQIVND (reference sequence). The CDR3 spells CASSMRTGNGYTF. The CDR3 DNA reads TGTGCCAGTAGTATGAGGACAGGGAATGGCTACACCTTC.

This chain links TRBV11-2 with TRBJ2-7; 12 bases agree with TRBD2. This CDR3 spans 17 amino acids. The J segment lost 1 base and the V segment lost 3 bases, leaving 7 bases of the junction unmatched. The germline gives CDR1 SGHAT, CDR2 FQNNGV. The CDR3 protein is CASSFGLAGLGSYEQYF. Written as DNA, the CDR3 is TGTGCCAGCAGCTTTGGACTAGCGGGGTTGGGGTCCTACGAGCAGTACTTC. Filled out from reference TRBV11-2 and TRBJ2-7, the complete variable domain reads EAGVAQSPRYKIIEKRQSVAFWCNPISGHATLYWYQQILGQGPKLLIQFQNNGVVDDSQLPKDRFSAERLKGVDSTLKIQPAKLEDSAVYLCASSFGLAGLGSYEQYFGPGTRLTVT.

The gene calls are TRBV2 and TRBJ1-1, with D perhaps matching TRBD1 (5 bases). Germline loops: CDR1 SNHLY, CDR2 FYNNEI. V was pared by 5 bases and J by 4 bases, with 14 bases between. There are 14 residues in the CDR3. CDR3 sequence reads: CASSLTDLGTEAFF. The CDR3 nucleotides are TGTGCCAGCAGTTTGACAGACCTCGGCACTGAAGCTTTCTTT.

This clone was picked up one time. The chain has TRBV19 and TRBJ1-5; TRBD1 matches 7 bases. Trimming took 5 bases from V and 2 from J; bases not matched to a gene: 9. The CDR3 has 16 residues. Germline CDR1 reads LNHDA; CDR2 reads SQIVND (reference sequence). The CDR3 reads CASSPDLTGGNQPQHF. The CDR3 region has the DNA TGTGCCAGTAGTCCAGATTTAACAGGGGGCAATCAGCCCCAGCATTTT.

CDR3 nucleotides: TGCGCCAGCAGCCGAACTAGCGGGGGTTCCTACAATGAGCAGTTCTTC. Residues: CASSRTSGGSYNEQFF. The chain is built from TRBV5-1 and TRBJ2-1; 11 bases align to TRBD2. This CDR3 spans 16 amino acids. CDR1 SGHRS and CDR2 YFSETQ come from the germline V gene. Trimming removed 4 bases from V and 1 base from J; junction bases left unmatched: 4.

The chain combines TRBV4-3 with TRBJ2-7, with 8 nucleotides matching TRBD1. The CDR3 length is 15 residues. V lost 1 base to trimming and J lost 3 bases; unmatched junction nucleotides: 5. The V gene's germline CDR1 is LGHNA and CDR2 YSLEER. The CDR3 region has the DNA TGCGCCAGCAGCCAAGCCGGGACAGGAGACTACGAGCAGTACTTC. Translated: CASSQAGTGDYEQYF.

The chain uses TRBV28 and TRBJ1-3, with D possibly matching TRBD1 (5 bases). The CDR3 has 15 residues. V gave up 5 bases and J gave up 8 bases, with 19 bases separating them. From germline, CDR1 is MDHEN and CDR2 SYDVKM. CDR3 DNA: TGTGCCAGCAGTACAAGGGGAGGACGGCTAGACACCATATATTTT. Protein: CASSTRGGRLDTIYF.

The chain carries TRBV7-2 and TRBJ2-5, with D maybe TRBD2 (5 bases). Germline V gene sequence: CDR1 SGHTA, CDR2 FQGNSA. There are 13 residues in the CDR3. V lost 6 bases and J lost 5, with 13 bases in between. In DNA form, the CDR3 reads TGTGCCAGCAGAGGAGGTAATTTGGAGACCCAGTACTTC. This sequence encodes CASRGGNLETQYF. Full variable domain (outside the CDR3, taken from reference TRBV7-2 and TRBJ2-5): GAGVSQSPSNKVTEKGKDVELRCDPISGHTALYWYRQSLGQGLEFLIYFQGNSAPDKSGLPSDRFSAERTGGSVSTLTIQRTQQEDSAVYLCASRGGNLETQYFGPGTRLLVL.

This clone was recorded a few times. The rearrangement links TRBV4-3 to TRBJ1-2; 7 nucleotides match TRBD1. V was pared by 0 bases and J by 3 bases, with 1 base of the junction left unmatched. The CDR3 totals 14 residues. CDR1 and CDR2 (germline): LGHNA, YSLEER. This chain's CDR3 is CASSQDTGDYGYTF. The DNA of the CDR3 is TGCGCCAGCAGCCAAGATACAGGGGACTATGGCTACACCTTC.

V usage is TRBV28 and J usage is TRBJ1-2; 12 positions agree with TRBD1. CDR3 size: 16 residues. CDR1 and CDR2 (germline): MDHEN, SYDVKM. The junction had 7 bases not matched to a gene; V was cut back by 5 bases and J by 3 bases. The CDR3 DNA follows: TGTGCCAGCAGTAGACAGGGACAGGGGGCCTACTATGGCTACACCTTC. Translation gives CASSRQGQGAYYGYTF.

V and J are TRBV9 and TRBJ1-1; TRBD1 aligns across 8 bases. The CDR3 loop spans 15 amino acids. With V trimmed by 4 bases and J by 1 base, 6 bases remained unmatched. Germline loops: CDR1 SGDLS, CDR2 YYNGEE. The CDR3 DNA sequence: TGTGCCAGCAGCCCGTCTGGGACAGGGAACACTGAAGCTTTCTTT. This translates into CASSPSGTGNTEAFF.

This sequence joins TRBV29-1 and TRBJ1-1, with D uncertain. The CDR3 runs to 14 residues. CDR1 is SQVTM, CDR2 ANQGSEA, per germline. Deletions cut 6 bases from V and 1 base from J, with 15 bases between. CDR3 region: CSVERLLGNTEAFF. The CDR3 bases are TGCAGCGTGGAGCGGCTTTTGGGGAACACTGAAGCTTTCTTT. Full variable domain (remainder filled in from reference TRBV29-1 and TRBJ1-1): SAVISQKPSRDICQRGTSLTIQCQVDSQVTMMFWYRQQPGQSLTLIATANQGSEATYESGFVIDKFPISRPNLTFSTLTVSNMSPEDSSIYLCSVERLLGNTEAFFGQGTRLTVV.